Listed below are T cell receptor beta chains from one sample, sequenced in a study of cytomegalovirus exposure and HLA in healthy donors. Data came from immunoSEQ multiplex PCR; TCRdb stores just in-frame clones and leaves some out. The table shows roughly 280,000 clones, with about 75% occurring only once. The sequenced sample consisted of PBMCs. These receptors were collected from a female donor in good health and CMV-seronegative. The CDR3 runs from the conserved cysteine through the conserved F or W. A D gene is named only where the DNA matches it firmly. A clone size is listed for some rows: how often the clone was seen (once, few, many), or a class if it is expanded.

V gene	J gene	D gene	clone size	CDR3 protein	CDR3 DNA
TRBV28	TRBJ1-2	NA	NA	CASSPGGNYGYTF	TGTGCCAGCAGTCCGGGGGGGAACTATGGCTACACCTTC
TRBV7-9	TRBJ2-7	TRBD2	NA	CASSGPGGEGTPLFEQYF	TGTGCCAGCAGCGGACCGGGGGGAGAGGGAACCCCCTTGTTCGAGCAGTACTTC
TRBV28	TRBJ2-7	NA	NA	CASTLGAGPYEQYF	TGTGCCAGCACCCTTGGGGCAGGACCCTACGAGCAGTACTTC
TRBV4-2	TRBJ2-7	NA	NA	CASSQDLTAGIYEQYF	TGTGCCAGCAGCCAAGATCTGACAGCGGGTATCTACGAGCAGTACTTC
TRBV2	TRBJ1-1	NA	once	CASSVTGVTEAFF	TGTGCCAGCAGTGTTACGGGGGTGACTGAAGCTTTCTTT
TRBV18	TRBJ2-2	TRBD2	NA	CASSRTSGTTTGELFF	TGTGCCAGCTCACGGACTAGCGGAACTACCACCGGGGAGCTGTTTTTT
TRBV2	TRBJ2-5	NA	NA	CASRQSQETQYF	TGTGCCAGCAGACAATCCCAAGAGACCCAGTACTTC
TRBV15	TRBJ2-2	TRBD2	NA	CATRGELAGSPELFF	TGTGCCACCAGGGGAGAACTAGCGGGAAGCCCCGAGCTGTTTTTT
TRBV9	TRBJ2-2	NA	NA	CASSDSVTGELFF	TGTGCCAGCAGCGATAGCGTCACCGGGGAGCTGTTTTTT
TRBV5-1	TRBJ1-4	NA	few	CASSLAPPRNNEKLFF	TGCGCCAGCAGCTTGGCTCCTCCCAGGAATAATGAAAAACTGTTTTTT
TRBV5-5	TRBJ2-5	TRBD1	NA	CASSNEPQGAVRKTQYF	TGTGCCAGCAGCAACGAACCACAGGGGGCGGTCAGAAAGACCCAGTACTTC
TRBV9	TRBJ2-3	TRBD2	NA	CASSLGLADTDTQYF	TGTGCCAGCAGCCTTGGACTAGCGGACACAGATACGCAGTATTTT